The clone carrying this T cell receptor (beta chain) was observed a handful of times. The antigen is not known. The entry originates in a study of T cell repertoires and leukemia-associated antigens. TCRdb called the 5' RACE reads again in MiXCR, with one record for every CDR3 protein. Seen here are around 12,000 distinct CDR3 sequences, approximately 43% observed once, and the top ten hold over 25%. V dropped 3 bases and J dropped 8 bases, with 6 bases sitting between them. CDR1 and CDR2 from the germline V gene are SGDLS and YYNGEE. CDR3 length: 12 residues. This chain connects TRBV9 to TRBJ1-6, with a weak D call TRBD1 (5 bases). The sample consisted of CD3+ T cells sorted from blood and cultured. The receptor comes from a female donor in good health. The CDR3 sequence: CASSGGDSPLHF. In nucleotides, the CDR3 is TGTGCCAGCAGCGGGGGGGATTCACCCCTCCACTTT.